The 18 T cell receptor beta chains listed next were all sequenced from one sample in a study of blood T cell repertoires in COVID-19. The method was immunoSEQ multiplex PCR; TCRdb's version includes in-frame clones alone and lacks a portion of them. Of 120,000 to 150,000 clones listed, around 84% are singletons. Input material: peripheral blood. Source of these receptors: a woman between 45 and 65 years old in a cohort sampled during active or convalescent COVID-19.

The gene calls are TRBV18 and TRBJ1-3; D is possibly TRBD1 (5 bases). Germline CDR1 is KGHSH and CDR2 is LQKENI. V was cut by 3 bases and J by 0 bases, with 12 bases left in between. The CDR3 is 16 amino acids. The DNA of the CDR3 is TGTGCCAGCTCACCCAGGGAACCTCTCTCTGGAAACACCATATATTTT. Its translation is CASSPREPLSGNTIYF. Filled out from reference TRBV18 and TRBJ1-3, the complete variable domain reads NAGVMQNPRHLVRRRGQEARLRCSPMKGHSHVYWYRQLPEEGLKFMVYLQKENIIDESGMPKERFSAEFPKEGPSILRIQQVVRGDSAAYFCASSPREPLSGNTIYFGEGSWLTVV.

The chain joins TRBV29-1 to TRBJ2-7; D might be TRBD1 (5 bases). CDR1 and CDR2 (germline): SQVTM, ANQGSEA. The CDR3 has 12 amino acids. The V and J ends lost 7 bases and 0 bases respectively, with 10 bases between them. CDR3 DNA: TGCAGCGCATTGACAGACTCCTACGAGCAGTACTTC. Its translation is CSALTDSYEQYF.

A few counts support this clone. This chain joins TRBV6-4 and TRBJ2-6; 10 positions match TRBD2. The ends lost 3 bases at V and 3 bases at J; junction bases unmatched: 5. The CDR3 runs to 17 residues. Germline CDR1 reads MRHNA; CDR2 reads SNTAGT. The CDR3 loop reads CASSEGAGGLGANVLTF. DNA of the CDR3: TGTGCCAGCAGTGAAGGAGCGGGGGGGCTTGGGGCCAACGTCCTGACTTTC.

On this clone itself: The junction does not match germline at one end; this may be a read error. The V and J genes are TRBV2 and TRBJ2-7, with 10 bases fitting TRBD2. In germline, CDR1 is SNHLY, CDR2 FYNNEI. CDR3 size: 14 residues. The DNA of the CDR3 is TGTGCCAGCATTCCCAACCTAGCGGGGGCCGAACCTGACTTC. Amino acid sequence: CASIPNLAGAEPDF.

This chain joins TRBV30 and TRBJ1-4; D is unclear. In germline, CDR1 is GTSNPN, CDR2 SVGIG (reference sequence). The V gene lost 0 bases and the J gene lost 8 bases, with 7 bases spanning the gap. The length of the CDR3 is 12 residues. The CDR3 DNA reads as TGTGCCTGGAGTGTTGGGCACGAAAAACTGTTTTTT. Amino acids: CAWSVGHEKLFF.

J is TRBJ2-2 and V is TRBV29-1, with 8 bases fitting TRBD1. Losses at the gene ends were 4 bases for V and 4 bases for J; bases not matched to a gene: 5. The CDR3 spans 14 residues. Germline CDR1 and CDR2: SQVTM and ANQGSEA. CDR3 sequence: CSVGRGTGTGELFF. The DNA of the CDR3 is TGCAGCGTTGGGAGGGGGACAGGCACCGGGGAGCTGTTTTTT.

The rearrangement joins TRBV24-1 to TRBJ2-3; D unclear. CDR1 is KGHDR and CDR2 is SFDVKD in the germline V gene. V lost 0 bases to trimming and J lost 1 base, with 7 bases between them. The CDR3 runs to 15 residues. The CDR3 loop reads CATSDLRGGTDTQYF. Written as DNA, the CDR3 is TGTGCCACCAGTGATTTGCGCGGTGGCACAGATACGCAGTATTTT.

This CDR3 reads CASSWGSGGSYEQYF. The CDR3 coding sequence is TGCGCCAGCAGCTGGGGTAGCGGGGGGTCCTACGAGCAGTACTTC. The chain carries TRBV5-1 and TRBJ2-7; the match to TRBD2 covers 10 bases. V trimming: 3 bases; J trimming: 1 base; junction bases outside the gene matches: 4. This CDR3 comprises 15 residues. Germline lookup yields CDR1 SGHRS and CDR2 YFSETQ.

This chain joins TRBV28 and TRBJ2-4, with 12 positions matching TRBD2. With 4 bases clipped from V and 5 bases from J, the junction kept 15 bases outside the gene matches. This CDR3 is built from 19 residues. The germline V gene has CDR1 MDHEN and CDR2 SYDVKM. The CDR3 loop reads CASSSPASGGVYRQNIQYF. CDR3 nucleotides: TGTGCCAGCAGTTCCCCGGCTAGCGGGGGGGTGTATCGCCAAAACATTCAGTACTTC. The full variable domain, with the rest looked up from reference TRBV28 and TRBJ2-4, is DVKVTQSSRYLVKRTGEKVFLECVQDMDHENMFWYRQDPGLGLRLIYFSYDVKMKEKGDIPEGYSVSREKKERFSLILESASTNQTSMYLCASSSPASGGVYRQNIQYFGAGTRLSVL.

The V and J genes are TRBV5-1 and TRBJ2-1, with D possibly being TRBD1 (6 bases). CDR1 is SGHRS, CDR2 YFSETQ, per germline. The CDR3 loop spans 13 amino acids. V lost 4 bases to trimming and J lost 5 bases, with 10 bases between them. Here the CDR3 DNA reads TGCGCCAGCAGCCGACAGGACCACAATGAGCAGTTCTTC. It translates to CASSRQDHNEQFF.

The sample holds a few counts of this clone. This rearrangement joins TRBV19 to TRBJ1-5, with a weak D call TRBD1 (5 bases). CDR3 length: 12 amino acids. Germline-derived CDR1 and CDR2 are LNHDA and SQIVND (reference sequence). Trimming left V 8 bases short and J 7 bases short, with 12 bases between. The CDR3 loop reads CASGHRTQPQHF. CDR3 DNA: TGTGCCAGTGGACATAGGACGCAGCCCCAGCATTTT.

This clone was recorded a few times. This chain connects TRBV12-5 to TRBJ2-5, with 10 bases aligning to TRBD2. The CDR3 runs 16 residues. The junction had 5 bases not matched to a gene; V was cut back by 1 base and J by 3 bases. Germline V CDR1 and CDR2: LGHNT, FRNRAP. The CDR3 nucleotides read TGTGCTAGTGGTTTGGCCAGCGGGGGGGCAGAAGAGACCCAGTACTTC. Translated, it gives CASGLASGGAEETQYF.

There are many counts of this clone. The rearrangement uses TRBV5-1 and TRBJ2-5; 14 bases line up with TRBD2. Germline V gene data show CDR1 as SGHRS and CDR2 as YFSETQ. Trimming removed 4 bases from V and 5 bases from J; junction bases left unmatched: 7. There are 16 residues in the CDR3. CDR3 sequence reads: CASSLLTSGGAETQYF. In DNA form, the CDR3 reads TGCGCCAGCAGCCTGCTGACTAGCGGGGGGGCCGAGACCCAGTACTTC.

The chain uses TRBV3-1 (or the pseudogene TRBV3-2) and TRBJ2-5; TRBD1 might be the D (5 bases). Trimming took off 4 bases at V and 8 bases at J, with 17 bases between the two ends. CDR1 is LGHDT, CDR2 YNNKEL, per germline (reference sequence). The CDR3 is 14 amino acids. The CDR3 protein is CASSLSLTTGTQYF. DNA of the CDR3: TGTGCCAGCAGCCTATCTCTCACAACAGGTACCCAGTACTTC.

This clone was observed once. The chain couples TRBV7-9 to TRBJ2-1; 7 bases match TRBD2. The CDR3 consists of 16 residues. The junction had 6 bases not matched to a gene; V was cut back by 4 bases and J by 0 bases. The germline V gene has CDR1 SEHNR and CDR2 FQNEAQ (reference sequence). This CDR3 reads CASSSLLAVSYNEQFF. The CDR3 DNA follows: TGTGCCAGCAGCTCCCTTCTAGCGGTCTCCTACAATGAGCAGTTCTTC.

The V call is TRBV18, the J call TRBJ1-3, with D possibly matching TRBD1 (6 bases). Trimming shortened V by 2 bases and J by 0 bases, and 11 bases separated the two germline ends. Germline CDR1 reads KGHSH; CDR2 reads LQKENI. The CDR3 contains 16 residues. This CDR3 is CASSPTRQDSGNTIYF. In DNA form, the CDR3 reads TGTGCCAGCTCACCAACGAGACAGGACTCTGGAAACACCATATATTTT.

V usage is TRBV6-5 and J usage is TRBJ1-1; D is ambiguous. Per the germline V gene, CDR1 is MNHEY and CDR2 is SVGAGI. V gave up 1 base and J gave up 2 bases, with 5 bases separating them. The CDR3 totals 13 residues. The chain's CDR3 is CASSYYSNTEAFF. For the CDR3, the DNA is TGTGCCAGCAGTTACTACTCAAACACTGAAGCTTTCTTT.

V is TRBV11-2 and J is TRBJ1-1, with D possibly matching TRBD1 (6 bases). Per the germline V gene, CDR1 is SGHAT and CDR2 is FQNNGV. This CDR3 has 16 residues. V was shortened by 1 base and J by 6 bases, with 18 bases between the two germline ends. CDR3 DNA sequence: TGTGCCAGCAGCTTAGGAATCCTTACAGGGATCGCTGAAGCTTTCTTT. Protein product: CASSLGILTGIAEAFF.